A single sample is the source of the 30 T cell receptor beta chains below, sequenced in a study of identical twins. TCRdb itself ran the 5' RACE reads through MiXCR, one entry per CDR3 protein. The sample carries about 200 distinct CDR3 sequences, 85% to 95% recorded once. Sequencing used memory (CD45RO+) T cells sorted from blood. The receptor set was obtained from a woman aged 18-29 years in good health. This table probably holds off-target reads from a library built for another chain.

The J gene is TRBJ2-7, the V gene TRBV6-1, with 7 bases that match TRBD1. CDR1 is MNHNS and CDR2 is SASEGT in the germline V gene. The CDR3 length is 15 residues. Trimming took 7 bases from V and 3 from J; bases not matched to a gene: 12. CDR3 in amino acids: CASINPRDSHYEQYF. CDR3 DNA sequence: TGTGCCAGCATAAATCCCCGGGACAGCCACTACGAGCAGTACTTC.

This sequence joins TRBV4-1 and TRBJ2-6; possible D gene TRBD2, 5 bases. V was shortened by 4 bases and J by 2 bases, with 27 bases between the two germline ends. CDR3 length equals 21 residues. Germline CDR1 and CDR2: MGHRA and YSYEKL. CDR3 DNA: TGCGCCAGCAGCCCAAGGAGGTTTTCGGAAATCCGGACGGCTGGGGCCAACGTCCTGACTTTC. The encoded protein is CASSPRRFSEIRTAGANVLTF.

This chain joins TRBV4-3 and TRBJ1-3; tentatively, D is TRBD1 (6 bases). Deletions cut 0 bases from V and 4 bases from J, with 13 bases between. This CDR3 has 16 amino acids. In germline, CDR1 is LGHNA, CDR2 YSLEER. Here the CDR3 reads CASSQDLGGRGNTIYF. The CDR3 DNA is TGCGCCAGCAGCCAAGATCTAGGGGGGCGAGGAAACACCATATATTTT.

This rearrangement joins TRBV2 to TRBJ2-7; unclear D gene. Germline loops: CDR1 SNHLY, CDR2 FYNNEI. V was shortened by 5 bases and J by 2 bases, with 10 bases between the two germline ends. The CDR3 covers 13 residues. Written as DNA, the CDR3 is TGTGCCAGCAGTCTGACGGAACCCTACGAGCAGTACTTC. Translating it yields CASSLTEPYEQYF. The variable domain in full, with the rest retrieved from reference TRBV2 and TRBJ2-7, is EPEVTQTPSHQVTQMGQEVILRCVPISNHLYFYWYRQILGQKVEFLVSFYNNEISEKSEIFDDQFSVERPDGSNFTLKIRSTKLEDSAMYFCASSLTEPYEQYFGPGTRLTVT.

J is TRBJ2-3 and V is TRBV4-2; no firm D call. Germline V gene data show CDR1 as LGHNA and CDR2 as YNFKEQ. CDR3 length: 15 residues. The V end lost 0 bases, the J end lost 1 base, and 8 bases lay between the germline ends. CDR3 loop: CASSQEYSRTDTQYF. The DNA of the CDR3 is TGTGCCAGCAGCCAAGAATATAGCCGCACAGATACGCAGTATTTT.

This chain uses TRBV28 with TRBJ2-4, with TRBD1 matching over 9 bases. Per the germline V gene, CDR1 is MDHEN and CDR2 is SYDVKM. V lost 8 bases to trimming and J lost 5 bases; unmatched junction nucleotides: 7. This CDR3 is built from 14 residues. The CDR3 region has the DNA TGTGCCAGCGCTGGGGGACAGGGAGAAAACATTCAGTACTTC. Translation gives CASAGGQGENIQYF.

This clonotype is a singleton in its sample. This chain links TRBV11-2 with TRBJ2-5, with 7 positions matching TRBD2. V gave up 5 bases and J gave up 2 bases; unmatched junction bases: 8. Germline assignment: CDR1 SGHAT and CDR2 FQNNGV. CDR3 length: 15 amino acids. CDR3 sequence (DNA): TGTGCCAGCAGCCCACGAGCGGGGTATCAAGAGACCCAGTACTTC. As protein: CASSPRAGYQETQYF.

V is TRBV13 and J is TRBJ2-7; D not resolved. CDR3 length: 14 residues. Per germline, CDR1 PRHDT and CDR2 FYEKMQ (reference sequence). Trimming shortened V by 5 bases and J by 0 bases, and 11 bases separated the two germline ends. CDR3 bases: TGTGCCAGCAGCCCGACGAGATTCTCCTACGAGCAGTACTTC. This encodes CASSPTRFSYEQYF.

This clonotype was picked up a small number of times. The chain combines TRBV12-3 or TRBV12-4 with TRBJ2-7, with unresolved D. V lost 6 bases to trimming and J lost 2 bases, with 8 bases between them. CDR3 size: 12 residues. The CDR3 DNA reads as TGTGCCAGCAGCCCCGAAGCCTACGAGCAGTACTTC. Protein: CASSPEAYEQYF.

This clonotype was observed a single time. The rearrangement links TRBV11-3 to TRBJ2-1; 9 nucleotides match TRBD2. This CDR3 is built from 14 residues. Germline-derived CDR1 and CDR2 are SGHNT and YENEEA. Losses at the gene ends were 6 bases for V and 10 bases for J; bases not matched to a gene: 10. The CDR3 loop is CASSRGGLAGEQFF. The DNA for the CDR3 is TGTGCCAGCAGTCGAGGGGGACTAGCAGGGGAGCAGTTCTTC.

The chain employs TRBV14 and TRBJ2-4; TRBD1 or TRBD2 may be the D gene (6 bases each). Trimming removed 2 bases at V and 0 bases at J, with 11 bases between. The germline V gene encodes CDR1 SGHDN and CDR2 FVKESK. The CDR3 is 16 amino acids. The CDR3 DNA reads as TGTGCCAGCAGCCAACGGGGGCAAGGAGCCAAAAACATTCAGTACTTC. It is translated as CASSQRGQGAKNIQYF.

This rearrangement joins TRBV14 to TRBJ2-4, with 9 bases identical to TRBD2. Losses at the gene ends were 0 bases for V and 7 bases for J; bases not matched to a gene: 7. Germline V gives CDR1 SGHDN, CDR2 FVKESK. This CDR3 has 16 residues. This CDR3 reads CASSQETPSGNNIQYF. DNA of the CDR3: TGTGCCAGCAGCCAAGAGACCCCTAGCGGGAATAACATTCAGTACTTC. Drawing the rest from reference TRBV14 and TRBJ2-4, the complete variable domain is EAGVTQFPSHSVIEKGQTVTLRCDPISGHDNLYWYRRVMGKEIKFLLHFVKESKQDESGMPNNRFLAERTGGTYSTLKVQPAELEDSGVYFCASSQETPSGNNIQYFGAGTRLSVL.

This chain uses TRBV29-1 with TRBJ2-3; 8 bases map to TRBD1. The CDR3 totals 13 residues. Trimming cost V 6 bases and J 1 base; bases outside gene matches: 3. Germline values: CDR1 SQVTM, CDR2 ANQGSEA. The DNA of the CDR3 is TGCAGCGTGAAGGGACAGGGCACAGATACGCAGTATTTT. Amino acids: CSVKGQGTDTQYF.

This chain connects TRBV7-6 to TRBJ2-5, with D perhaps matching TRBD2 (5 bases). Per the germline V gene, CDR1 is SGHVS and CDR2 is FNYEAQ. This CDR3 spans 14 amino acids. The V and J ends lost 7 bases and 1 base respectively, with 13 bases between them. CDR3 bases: TGTGCCAGCACCACCCGAGGGCCCCAAGAGACCCAGTACTTC. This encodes CASTTRGPQETQYF.

CDR3 bases: TGCAGTGCCCTAGGGGGCCTAAGTCCGACCGGGGAGCTGTTTTTT. Protein product: CSALGGLSPTGELFF. The V gene is TRBV20-1, the J gene TRBJ2-2, with 7 bases lining up with TRBD1. J gave up 5 bases and V 6 bases, and 12 bases lay outside the gene matches. The germline V gene has CDR1 DFQATT and CDR2 SNEGSKA (reference sequence). This CDR3 spans 15 amino acids.

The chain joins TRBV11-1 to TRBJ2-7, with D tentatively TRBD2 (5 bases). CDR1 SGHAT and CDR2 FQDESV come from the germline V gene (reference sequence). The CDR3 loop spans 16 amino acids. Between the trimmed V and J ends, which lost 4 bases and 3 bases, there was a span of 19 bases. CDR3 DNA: TGTGCCAGCAGCTCAAATACTAGGTGGCTTGACTACGAGCAGTACTTC. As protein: CASSSNTRWLDYEQYF.

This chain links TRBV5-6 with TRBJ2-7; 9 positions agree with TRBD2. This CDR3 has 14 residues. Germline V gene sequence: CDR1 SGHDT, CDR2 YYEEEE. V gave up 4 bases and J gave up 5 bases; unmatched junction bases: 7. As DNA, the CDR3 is TGTGCCAGCAGCCCCCTAGCGGGGCGAGACGAGCAGTACTTC. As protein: CASSPLAGRDEQYF.

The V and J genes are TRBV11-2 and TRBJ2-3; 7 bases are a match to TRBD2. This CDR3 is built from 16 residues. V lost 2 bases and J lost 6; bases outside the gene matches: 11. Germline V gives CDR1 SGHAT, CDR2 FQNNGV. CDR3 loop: CASSLFPSGAADTQYF. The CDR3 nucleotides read TGTGCCAGCAGCTTATTCCCTAGCGGAGCCGCGGATACGCAGTATTTT.

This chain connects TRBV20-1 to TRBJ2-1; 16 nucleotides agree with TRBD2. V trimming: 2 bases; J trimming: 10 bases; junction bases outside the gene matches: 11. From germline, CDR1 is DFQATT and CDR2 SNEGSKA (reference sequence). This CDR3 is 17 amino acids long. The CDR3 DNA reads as TGCAGTGCTAGAAGACCTCTCGGGACTAGCGGGAGGGAGGAGCAGTTCTTC. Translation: CSARRPLGTSGREEQFF.

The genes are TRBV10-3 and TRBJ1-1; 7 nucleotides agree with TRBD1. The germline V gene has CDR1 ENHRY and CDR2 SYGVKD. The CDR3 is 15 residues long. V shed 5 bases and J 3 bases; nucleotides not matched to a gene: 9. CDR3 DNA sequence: TGTGCCATCAGTACGGTTACAGGGGCCCACACTGAAGCTTTCTTT. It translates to CAISTVTGAHTEAFF.

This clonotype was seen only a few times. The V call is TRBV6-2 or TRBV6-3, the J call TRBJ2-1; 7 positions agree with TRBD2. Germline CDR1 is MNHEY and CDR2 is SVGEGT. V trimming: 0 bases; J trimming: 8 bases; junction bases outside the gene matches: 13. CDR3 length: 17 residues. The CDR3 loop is CASSYSDFSASGYEQFF. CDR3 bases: TGTGCCAGCAGTTACTCGGATTTCTCGGCTAGCGGCTATGAGCAGTTCTTC.

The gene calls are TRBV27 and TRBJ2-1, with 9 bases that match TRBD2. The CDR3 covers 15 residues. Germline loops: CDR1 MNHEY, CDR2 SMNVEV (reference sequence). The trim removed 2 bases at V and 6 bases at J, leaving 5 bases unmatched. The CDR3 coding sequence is TGTGCCAGCAGTTTAGCTAGCGGGATTTTCAATGAGCAGTTCTTC. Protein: CASSLASGIFNEQFF.

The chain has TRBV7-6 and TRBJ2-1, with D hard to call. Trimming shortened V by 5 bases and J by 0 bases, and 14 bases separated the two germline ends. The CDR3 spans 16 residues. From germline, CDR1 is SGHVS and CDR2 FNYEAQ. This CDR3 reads CASSQGRRSSYNEQFF. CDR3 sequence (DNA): TGTGCCAGCAGCCAAGGACGTAGGAGCTCCTACAATGAGCAGTTCTTC.

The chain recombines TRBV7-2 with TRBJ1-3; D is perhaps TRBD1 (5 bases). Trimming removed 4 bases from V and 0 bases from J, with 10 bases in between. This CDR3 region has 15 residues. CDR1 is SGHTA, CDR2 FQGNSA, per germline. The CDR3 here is CASSYPGVSGNTIYF. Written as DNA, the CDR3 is TGTGCCAGCAGCTACCCGGGGGTCTCTGGAAACACCATATATTTT.

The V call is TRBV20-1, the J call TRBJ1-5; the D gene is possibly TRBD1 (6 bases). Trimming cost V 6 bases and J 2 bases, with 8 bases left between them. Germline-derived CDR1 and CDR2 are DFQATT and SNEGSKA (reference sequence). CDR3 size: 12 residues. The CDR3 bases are TGCAGTGCATGGACAGGCAATCAGCCCCAGCATTTT. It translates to CSAWTGNQPQHF.

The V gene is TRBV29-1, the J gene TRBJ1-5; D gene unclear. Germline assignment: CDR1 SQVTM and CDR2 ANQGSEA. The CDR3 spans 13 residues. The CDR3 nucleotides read TGCAGTGGCGTATGGGGTTTTGATCAGCCCCAGCATTTT. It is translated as CSGVWGFDQPQHF.

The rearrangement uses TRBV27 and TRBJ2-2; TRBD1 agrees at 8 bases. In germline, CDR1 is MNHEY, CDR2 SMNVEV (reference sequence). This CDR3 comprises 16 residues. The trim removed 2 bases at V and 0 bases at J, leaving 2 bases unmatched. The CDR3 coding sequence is TGTGCCAGCAGTTTACAGGGGGCCGCGAACACCGGGGAGCTGTTTTTT. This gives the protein CASSLQGAANTGELFF.

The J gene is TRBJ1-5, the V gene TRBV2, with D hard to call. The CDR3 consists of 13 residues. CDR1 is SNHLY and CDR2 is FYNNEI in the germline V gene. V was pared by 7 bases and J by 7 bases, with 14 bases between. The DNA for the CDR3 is TGTGCCAGCACTCTCACGGCCGAGCAGCCCCAGCATTTT. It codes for CASTLTAEQPQHF.

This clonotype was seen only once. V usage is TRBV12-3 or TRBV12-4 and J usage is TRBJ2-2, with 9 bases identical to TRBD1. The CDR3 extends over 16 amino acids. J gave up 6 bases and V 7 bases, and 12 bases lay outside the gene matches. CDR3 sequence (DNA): TGTGCCAGCACCATAGTTGGACAGGGGTATTCCGGGGAGCTGTTTTTT. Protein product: CASTIVGQGYSGELFF.

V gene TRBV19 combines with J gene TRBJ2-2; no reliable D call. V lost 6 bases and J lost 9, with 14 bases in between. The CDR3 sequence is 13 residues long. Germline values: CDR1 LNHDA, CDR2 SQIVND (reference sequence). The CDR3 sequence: CASRNGVARELFF. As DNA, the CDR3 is TGTGCCAGTAGGAATGGGGTCGCTCGGGAGCTGTTTTTT.